This is a list of T cell receptor beta chains from one sample in a study of blood T cell repertoires in COVID-19. Clones were sequenced by immunoSEQ multiplex PCR, and TCRdb holds only the in-frame ones, with some missing. The data contain a few hundred thousand clones, roughly 89% of them seen just once; the ten biggest clones take up less than 15%. The sample taken for sequencing was PBMCs or T cells enriched from blood (not recorded which). The source is a man aged 25-45 years who had been exposed to COVID-19. Each CDR3 is given with its conserved first and last residue. Each record gives: CDR3 protein, CDR3 DNA, J gene, D gene, V gene, clone size. A D gene is named only where the DNA matches it firmly. Clone sizes are given selectively: once, few, many, or a class where the clone is expanded.

CASSLQPIQLRSGELFF	TGCGCCAGCAGCTTGCAACCTATCCAATTGCGGTCCGGGGAGCTGTTTTTT	TRBJ2-2	.	TRBV5-1	.
CASSFNTQDTQYF	TGTGCCAGCAGCTTTAATACTCAAGATACGCAGTATTTT	TRBJ2-3	.	TRBV11-3	.
CASKTLVGLAGNYEQYF	TGCGCCAGCAAAACTTTGGTGGGGCTAGCGGGGAACTACGAGCAGTACTTC	TRBJ2-7	TRBD2	TRBV10-1	.
CASSLGLAGGPDYEQYF	TGTGCCAGCAGCTTGGGACTAGCGGGGGGGCCAGATTACGAGCAGTACTTC	TRBJ2-7	TRBD2	TRBV5-4	.
CASSYSGANTGELFF	TGTGCCAGCAGTTACTCGGGGGCCAACACCGGGGAGCTGTTTTTT	TRBJ2-2	.	TRBV6-5	once
CASSPGGPNNEQFF	TGCGCCAGCAGCCCGGGGGGACCAAACAATGAGCAGTTCTTC	TRBJ2-1	TRBD2	TRBV5-1	once
CASSPSASGSYEQYF	TGCGCCAGCAGCCCCTCGGCTAGCGGGAGCTACGAGCAGTACTTC	TRBJ2-7	TRBD2	TRBV4-1	.
CASSEAGRYYNEQFF	TGTGCCAGCAGTGAAGCGGGCAGGTACTACAATGAGCAGTTCTTC	TRBJ2-1	.	TRBV6-1	.
CASSRPGQNTDTQYF	TGTGCCAGCAGCCGTCCGGGACAGAACACAGATACGCAGTATTTT	TRBJ2-3	TRBD1	TRBV27	few
CASRDRGQVDTEAFF	TGCGCCAGCAGGGACAGGGGGCAGGTGGACACTGAAGCTTTCTTT	TRBJ1-1	TRBD1	TRBV5-1	.
CASSGRGGVETQYF	TGTGCCAGCAGTGGACGCGGGGGGGTGGAGACCCAGTACTTC	TRBJ2-5	TRBD2	TRBV9	.
CASSPAGTPGNTIYF	TGTGCCAGTAGTCCCGCCGGGACACCTGGAAACACCATATATTTT	TRBJ1-3	.	TRBV19	few
CASSRLAGANEQFF	TGTGCCAGCAGTCGACTAGCGGGGGCCAATGAGCAGTTCTTC	TRBJ2-1	TRBD2	TRBV6-4	.
CASKQSNTGELFF	TGTGCCAGCAAACAGAGTAACACCGGGGAGCTGTTTTTT	TRBJ2-2	.	TRBV27	.
CASSQAGTGDFGNTIYF	TGTGCCAGCAGCCAAGCCGGGACAGGAGATTTTGGAAACACCATATATTTT	TRBJ1-3	TRBD1	TRBV3-1/TRBV3-2	.
CSARVSVGDTF	TGCAGTGCTAGAGTTTCCGTGGGAGACACCTTC	TRBJ1-2	.	TRBV20-1	.
CASSPLRGGWDTQYF	TGTGCCAGCTCACCATTAAGGGGGGGCTGGGATACGCAGTATTTT	TRBJ2-3	.	TRBV18	once
CASSVGQGGNTGELFF	TGTGCCAGCAGTGTAGGGCAGGGAGGTAACACCGGGGAGCTGTTTTTT	TRBJ2-2	.	TRBV2	.
CASSEGLLDFF	TGTGCCAGCAGTGAGGGACTTTTAGATTTCTTT	TRBJ1-1	.	TRBV2	.
CASSSDRDTDTQYF	TGTGCCAGCAGCTCCGACAGGGACACAGATACGCAGTATTTT	TRBJ2-3	TRBD1	TRBV7-3	.
CASSPQGTTTYEQYF	TGTGCCAGCTCACCCCAGGGTACAACCACCTACGAGCAGTACTTC	TRBJ2-7	.	TRBV18	.
CASRTGQRSTDTQYF	TGTGCCAGCAGGACAGGACAGAGGAGCACAGATACGCAGTATTTT	TRBJ2-3	.	TRBV6-6	.
CSVQTSGAPWAQYF	TGCAGCGTTCAGACTAGCGGTGCCCCATGGGCCCAGTACTTC	TRBJ2-5	TRBD2	TRBV29-1	.
CASSVMRGAGGELFF	TGTGCCAGCAGTGTTATGCGGGGGGCCGGCGGGGAGCTGTTTTTT	TRBJ2-2	TRBD2	TRBV2	.
CASRDSRNTEAFF	TGTGCCAGCAGGGACAGCAGGAACACTGAAGCTTTCTTT	TRBJ1-1	.	TRBV25-1	.
CASSLAGGDEQFF	TGTGCCAGCAGTCTAGCGGGTGGGGATGAGCAGTTCTTC	TRBJ2-1	TRBD2	TRBV6-4	once
CASSFGGQGASNTIYF	TGTGCCAGCAGCTTCGGAGGCCAGGGGGCGAGTAACACCATATATTTT	TRBJ1-3	TRBD1	TRBV9	.
CASSSGTGAYNEQFF	TGTGCCAGCAGTTCCGGGACAGGGGCCTACAATGAGCAGTTCTTC	TRBJ2-1	TRBD1	TRBV2	.
CASSHHSGGLSYNEQFF	TGTGCCAGCAGCCACCATAGCGGGGGTCTGTCCTACAATGAGCAGTTCTTC	TRBJ2-1	TRBD2	TRBV3-1/TRBV3-2	.
CASSQDNRGFWYGYTF	TGTGCCAGCAGCCAAGACAACAGGGGCTTTTGGTATGGCTACACCTTC	TRBJ1-2	TRBD1	TRBV4-2	.
CAWSVARGADTQYF	TGTGCCTGGAGTGTAGCCCGGGGGGCAGATACGCAGTATTTT	TRBJ2-3	TRBD2	TRBV30	.
CASSLDYNSPLHF	TGTGCCAGCAGTTTAGATTATAATTCACCCCTCCACTTT	TRBJ1-6	.	TRBV6-5	once
CASVQGAHGNTIYF	TGTGCCAGCGTTCAGGGGGCCCATGGAAACACCATATATTTT	TRBJ1-3	TRBD1	TRBV2	.
CASSPIRGYTEAFF	TGCGCCAGCAGCCCAATCCGGGGGTACACTGAAGCTTTCTTT	TRBJ1-1	.	TRBV4-1	once
CASSYSEVSNEKLFF	TGTGCCAGCAGTTACTCGGAGGTATCGAATGAAAAACTGTTTTTT	TRBJ1-4	.	TRBV6-5	.
CASSQGVRMGDGYTF	TGTGCCAGCAGCCAGGGGGTCAGAATGGGTGATGGCTACACCTTC	TRBJ1-2	TRBD1	TRBV6-5	.
CASSEHRGGKLFF	TGCGCCAGCAGTGAGCACCGCGGCGGAAAACTGTTTTTT	TRBJ1-4	.	TRBV10-2	.
CASSSGGDYNEQFF	TGTGCCAGTAGTAGCGGGGGGGATTACAATGAGCAGTTCTTC	TRBJ2-1	TRBD2	TRBV19	.
CASSLSSRDTIYF	TGCGCCAGCAGCTTAAGTAGCCGGGACACCATATATTTT	TRBJ1-3	.	TRBV5-1	.
CASSLIPGLQETQYF	TGTGCCAGCAGCTTAATCCCAGGGCTACAAGAGACCCAGTACTTC	TRBJ2-5	.	TRBV7-9	.
CASSDLRQETQYF	TGTGCCAGCAGTGATCTGAGGCAAGAGACCCAGTACTTC	TRBJ2-5	.	TRBV2	.
CASSLRTGGHADTGELFF	TGTGCCAGCAGCCTTCGGACAGGGGGACATGCAGACACCGGGGAGCTGTTTTTT	TRBJ2-2	TRBD1	TRBV3-1/TRBV3-2	.
CASMGGYNEQFF	TGTGCCAGCATGGGGGGGTACAATGAGCAGTTCTTC	TRBJ2-1	TRBD2	TRBV11-1	.